This passage covers 31 T cell receptor beta chains from one sample sequenced in a study of blood T cell repertoires in COVID-19 (dated by TCRdb to 2020 to 2021). The library was made by the immunoSEQ multiplex PCR assay. Imported from immuneACCESS, the table was reduced by TCRdb to in-frame sequences with V and J called. These copies leave out some clones; in studies compared against another copy, an unresolved V gene accounts for under half, and the cause of the remainder is not known. The sample table lists 55,000 to 65,000 clones, approximately 90% of them with a count of one. The biggest ten clones account for 8.3% of the sample. The sample comprised peripheral blood. The source of these receptors is a human donor with active COVID-19. The donor label of this sample is uncertain.

The CDR3, as DNA: TGTGCCAGCAGCTTAGGGTCAGTTCTTACGGGGTCTGGAAACACCATATATTTT. The encoded protein is CASSLGSVLTGSGNTIYF. This rearrangement joins TRBV7-6 to TRBJ1-3; D remains unclear. The CDR3 runs to 18 residues. Trimming stripped 1 base from V and 1 base from J, with 17 bases between. The germline V gene encodes CDR1 SGHVS and CDR2 FNYEAQ. Filled out from reference TRBV7-6 and TRBJ1-3, the complete variable domain reads GAGVSQSPRYKVTKRGQDVALRCDPISGHVSLYWYRQALGQGPEFLTYFNYEAQQDKSGLPNDRFSAERPEGSISTLTIQRTEQRDSAMYRCASSLGSVLTGSGNTIYFGEGSWLTVV.

This clone showed up just once. J is TRBJ2-6 and V is TRBV27; TRBD1 might be the D (6 bases). With 3 bases removed from V and 0 bases from J, the gap between germline ends came to 21 bases. This CDR3 has 20 residues. CDR1 and CDR2 (germline): MNHEY, SMNVEV (reference sequence). The CDR3 spells CASSFFSTQDRFSGANVLTF. The CDR3 DNA follows: TGTGCCAGCAGTTTTTTTTCCACCCAAGACAGGTTCTCTGGGGCCAACGTCCTGACTTTC.

V is TRBV11-3 and J is TRBJ2-2; TRBD1 aligns across 7 bases. J was trimmed by 3 bases and V by 5 bases; bases with no gene match: 6. Germline V gene data show CDR1 as SGHNT and CDR2 as YENEEA. The CDR3 runs to 15 residues. Written as DNA, the CDR3 is TGTGCCAGCAGCCCGAGACAGGGAGACACCGGGGAGCTGTTTTTT. Its translation is CASSPRQGDTGELFF.

V and J are TRBV5-5 and TRBJ2-3, with 8 bases identical to TRBD2. Per germline, CDR1 SGHKS and CDR2 YYEKEE (reference sequence). With 5 bases clipped from V and 2 bases from J, the junction kept 10 bases outside the gene matches. The CDR3 is 16 amino acids. The CDR3 DNA follows: TGTGCCAGCAGACGAGATGGCGGGGGGACCACAGATACGCAGTATTTT. It specifies CASRRDGGGTTDTQYF.

The J gene is TRBJ2-3, the V gene TRBV5-1; D possibly corresponds to TRBD1 (5 bases). Trimming took off 1 base at V and 4 bases at J, with 10 bases between the two ends. The CDR3 has 14 residues. CDR1 is SGHRS, CDR2 YFSETQ, per germline. CDR3 region: CASSLLGPADTQYF. CDR3 sequence (DNA): TGCGCCAGCAGCTTGTTGGGGCCGGCAGATACGCAGTATTTT. Using reference TRBV5-1 and TRBJ2-3 for the parts outside the CDR3, the full variable domain is KAGVTQTPRYLIKTRGQQVTLSCSPISGHRSVSWYQQTPGQGLQFLFEYFSETQRNKGNFPGRFSGRQFSNSRSEMNVSTLELGDSALYLCASSLLGPADTQYFGPGTRLTVL.

This chain connects TRBV6-4 to TRBJ2-1, with TRBD2 matching over 9 bases. Germline loops: CDR1 MRHNA, CDR2 SNTAGT. CDR3 length: 17 residues. The junction had 18 bases not matched to a gene; V was cut back by 5 bases and J by 10 bases. Here the CDR3 DNA reads TGTGCCAGCAGTTCCCAACCGGGGCTAGCGGGGAGTGTGGAGCAGTTCTTC. Translation: CASSSQPGLAGSVEQFF.

V and J are TRBV13 and TRBJ1-3; 8 nucleotides agree with TRBD1. CDR3 length: 16 amino acids. The J segment lost 0 bases and the V segment lost 4 bases, leaving 5 bases of the junction unmatched. Per the germline V gene, CDR1 is PRHDT and CDR2 is FYEKMQ (reference sequence). The CDR3, as DNA: TGTGCCAGCAGCTCAAGGACAGGGAGCTCTGGAAACACCATATATTTT. It is translated as CASSSRTGSSGNTIYF. The whole variable domain, filled in from reference TRBV13 and TRBJ1-3, reads AAGVIQSPRHLIKEKRETATLKCYPIPRHDTVYWYQQGPGQDPQFLISFYEKMQSDKGSIPDRFSAQQFSDYHSELNMSSLELGDSALYFCASSSRTGSSGNTIYFGEGSWLTVV.

The chain links TRBV3-1 (or the pseudogene TRBV3-2) to TRBJ1-1, with 9 bases identical to TRBD1. This CDR3 spans 15 amino acids. V gave up 1 base and J gave up 1 base; unmatched junction bases: 1. Per the germline V gene, CDR1 is LGHDT and CDR2 is YNNKEL (reference sequence). The CDR3 is CASSQGTGANTEAFF. The CDR3 region has the DNA TGTGCCAGCAGCCAAGGGACAGGGGCGAACACTGAAGCTTTCTTT.

This chain joins TRBV5-1 and TRBJ1-1, with 9 bases identical to TRBD1. In germline, CDR1 is SGHRS, CDR2 YFSETQ. V shed 0 bases and J 5 bases; nucleotides not matched to a gene: 11. There are 17 residues in the CDR3. CDR3 sequence: CASSLVRFRQGGTEAFF. CDR3 coding DNA: TGCGCCAGCAGCTTGGTTCGTTTTCGACAGGGGGGTACTGAAGCTTTCTTT.

This clone was observed once. The chain employs TRBV11-2 and TRBJ2-3; 8 bases are a match to TRBD2. The ends lost 4 bases at V and 2 bases at J; junction bases unmatched: 8. Per the germline V gene, CDR1 is SGHAT and CDR2 is FQNNGV. CDR3 length: 16 residues. In DNA form, the CDR3 reads TGTGCCAGCAGCTCCTTACTAGCGGAGCTCACAGATACGCAGTATTTT. The encoded protein is CASSSLLAELTDTQYF.

This clone was counted between two and nine times. The CDR3 bases are TGTGCCAGCAGCTTCGAATCGGGAGGTTCCTACAATGAGCAGTTCTTC. Encoded protein: CASSFESGGSYNEQFF. This chain uses TRBV11-3 with TRBJ2-1; 7 bases line up with TRBD2. This CDR3 has 16 amino acids. V trimming: 3 bases; J trimming: 1 base; junction bases outside the gene matches: 6. Germline loops: CDR1 SGHNT, CDR2 YENEEA.

This chain joins TRBV19 and TRBJ1-5, with a possible D match to TRBD1 (6 bases). The germline V and J ends were trimmed by 7 bases and 3 bases, with 10 bases remaining between them. CDR1 and CDR2 from the germline V gene are LNHDA and SQIVND (reference sequence). CDR3 length: 13 amino acids. CDR3 in DNA: TGTGCCAGTACGGGACACAACAATCAGCCCCAGCATTTT. Translation: CASTGHNNQPQHF.

This sequence joins TRBV19 and TRBJ1-5, with TRBD1 identical over 11 bases. CDR1 is LNHDA, CDR2 SQIVND, per germline (reference sequence). The ends lost 2 bases at V and 9 bases at J; junction bases unmatched: 9. This CDR3 has 16 residues. In nucleotides, the CDR3 is TGTGCCAGTAGTATAAACAGGGACAGGGGGTTTGGGCCCCAGCATTTT. Translated, it gives CASSINRDRGFGPQHF.

The chain carries TRBV10-2 and TRBJ1-1; no reliable D call. Trimming pared 0 bases from V and 4 bases from J, leaving 21 bases between. Germline values: CDR1 WSHSY, CDR2 SAAADI. The CDR3 contains 18 residues. The CDR3 is CASSESFSVLGVGTEAFF. In DNA form, the CDR3 reads TGCGCCAGCAGTGAGTCGTTTTCCGTCTTGGGAGTTGGCACTGAAGCTTTCTTT.

J is TRBJ2-3 and V is TRBV24-1; maybe TRBD2 (6 bases). This CDR3 comprises 15 residues. CDR1 is KGHDR, CDR2 SFDVKD, per germline. Trimming stripped 4 bases from V and 0 bases from J, with 10 bases between. The CDR3 nucleotides read TGTGCCACCAGTGAACCTACTAGCAGCACAGATACGCAGTATTTT. Its translation: CATSEPTSSTDTQYF.

The V call is TRBV9, the J call TRBJ2-5; 10 bases are shared with TRBD2. CDR3 length equals 15 residues. V lost 4 bases to trimming and J lost 5 bases; unmatched junction nucleotides: 8. In germline, CDR1 is SGDLS, CDR2 YYNGEE. The CDR3 coding sequence is TGTGCCAGCAGCTCTCCGGAGGGACTAGCGGAGACCCAGTACTTC. Amino acids: CASSSPEGLAETQYF.

The rearrangement links TRBV5-1 to TRBJ2-5; TRBD1 matches 7 bases. The germline CDR1 and CDR2 sequences are SGHRS and YFSETQ. This CDR3 has 16 amino acids. The J segment lost 1 base and the V segment lost 1 base, leaving 7 bases of the junction unmatched. The CDR3 loop reads CASSLSSEGAQETQYF. The DNA of the CDR3 is TGCGCCAGCAGCTTGAGTAGCGAGGGGGCCCAAGAGACCCAGTACTTC. Full variable domain (remainder filled in from reference TRBV5-1 and TRBJ2-5): KAGVTQTPRYLIKTRGQQVTLSCSPISGHRSVSWYQQTPGQGLQFLFEYFSETQRNKGNFPGRFSGRQFSNSRSEMNVSTLELGDSALYLCASSLSSEGAQETQYFGPGTRLLVL.

This clone was seen a handful of times. V usage is TRBV18 and J usage is TRBJ2-1, with 15 bases identical to TRBD2. CDR3 length: 16 amino acids. Germline trimming cut 3 bases from V and 10 bases from J; bases unmatched to any gene: 7. The germline CDR1 and CDR2 sequences are KGHSH and LQKENI. DNA for the CDR3: TGTGCCAGCTCACCTGGACTAGCGGGGGGGCCTTGGGAGCAGTTCTTC. Translation: CASSPGLAGGPWEQFF. Together with reference TRBV18 and TRBJ2-1, the CDR3 gives the full variable domain: NAGVMQNPRHLVRRRGQEARLRCSPMKGHSHVYWYRQLPEEGLKFMVYLQKENIIDESGMPKERFSAEFPKEGPSILRIQQVVRGDSAAYFCASSPGLAGGPWEQFFGPGTRLTVL.

The chain recombines TRBV9 with TRBJ2-5, with 7 positions matching TRBD1. Germline lookup yields CDR1 SGDLS and CDR2 YYNGEE. The CDR3 runs to 14 residues. V lost 5 bases, J lost 2 bases, and 6 bases stayed unmatched. The CDR3 bases are TGTGCCAGCAGAGCTGGGACAGCTCAAGAGACCCAGTACTTC. Protein sequence: CASRAGTAQETQYF.

This clone was seen more than once but under ten times. V and J are TRBV5-4 and TRBJ2-1; 12 nucleotides line up with TRBD1. Germline V gene sequence: CDR1 SGHNT, CDR2 YYREEE (reference sequence). Germline trimming cut 2 bases from V and 7 bases from J; bases unmatched to any gene: 4. The CDR3 extends over 15 amino acids. The CDR3 DNA follows: TGTGCCAGCAGCTTAGGGACAGGGGGCTGGAATGAGCAGTTCTTC. This gives the protein CASSLGTGGWNEQFF.

The chain carries TRBV7-6 and TRBJ2-1; 7 bases are a match to TRBD2. J was trimmed by 6 bases and V by 4 bases; bases with no gene match: 6. From germline, CDR1 is SGHVS and CDR2 FNYEAQ. The CDR3 is 14 residues long. The CDR3 DNA is TGTGCCAGCAGCTGGGCGGGAGACCCCAATGAGCAGTTCTTC. This translates into CASSWAGDPNEQFF.

The CDR3 region is CASSSGQGVSYNEQFF. The CDR3 DNA is TGTGCCAGTAGTTCGGGACAGGGGGTTTCCTACAATGAGCAGTTCTTC. The chain links TRBV19 to TRBJ2-1, with 11 positions matching TRBD1. With V trimmed by 5 bases and J by 1 base, 4 bases remained unmatched. The CDR3 spans 16 residues. Germline V gene sequence: CDR1 LNHDA, CDR2 SQIVND (reference sequence).

The chain joins TRBV7-2 to TRBJ2-7, with 9 bases aligning to TRBD2. The CDR3 is 14 amino acids. From germline, CDR1 is SGHTA and CDR2 FQGNSA. With V trimmed by 1 base and J by 6 bases, 4 bases remained unmatched. The CDR3 protein is CASSLGSGRGEQYF. DNA of the CDR3: TGTGCCAGCAGCTTAGGTAGCGGGAGAGGCGAGCAGTACTTC. The full variable domain, in which reference TRBV7-2 and TRBJ2-7 provide the parts outside the CDR3, is GAGVSQSPSNKVTEKGKDVELRCDPISGHTALYWYRQSLGQGLEFLIYFQGNSAPDKSGLPSDRFSAERTGGSVSTLTIQRTQQEDSAVYLCASSLGSGRGEQYFGPGTRLTVT.

This clone appeared once. This sequence joins TRBV5-6 and TRBJ1-1; D possibly corresponds to TRBD1 (5 bases). V was cut by 4 bases and J by 0 bases, with 16 bases left in between. This CDR3 spans 16 amino acids. Germline V gives CDR1 SGHDT, CDR2 YYEEEE. The CDR3 here is CASSRDEGVLNTEAFF. The CDR3 DNA is TGTGCCAGCAGCCGCGACGAAGGGGTTCTGAACACTGAAGCTTTCTTT.

CDR3 nucleotide sequence: TGTGCCAGCCGCCAGCGGGGCCCCGGGGATACGCAGTATTTT. Translation: CASRQRGPGDTQYF. V and J are TRBV25-1 and TRBJ2-3; 7 bases line up with TRBD2. This CDR3 has 14 amino acids. Germline values: CDR1 MGHDK, CDR2 SYGVNS. The junction had 11 bases not matched to a gene; V was cut back by 8 bases and J by 6 bases.

This rearrangement joins TRBV28 to TRBJ1-2, with 10 bases that match TRBD1. Losses at the gene ends were 5 bases for V and 4 bases for J; bases not matched to a gene: 16. There are 18 residues in the CDR3. Germline assignment: CDR1 MDHEN and CDR2 SYDVKM. In DNA, the CDR3 is TGTGCCAGCAGTGCCCCCGGGACAGGGGAGGAGGATTTCTATGGCTACACCTTC. Amino acids: CASSAPGTGEEDFYGYTF.

This chain connects TRBV7-2 to TRBJ2-5; 10 bases are a match to TRBD2. The germline V gene has CDR1 SGHTA and CDR2 FQGNSA. This CDR3 has 17 amino acids. V dropped 1 base and J dropped 4; count of bases not matched to a gene: 9. The CDR3 sequence: CASSLELAGAPGETQYF. As DNA, the CDR3 is TGTGCCAGCAGCTTAGAGCTAGCGGGGGCTCCCGGAGAGACCCAGTACTTC.

The chain joins TRBV6-5 to TRBJ2-5, with 7 nucleotides matching TRBD1. The length of the CDR3 is 14 residues. The V and J ends lost 2 bases and 4 bases, in that order; junction bases with no gene match: 4. The germline gives CDR1 MNHEY, CDR2 SVGAGI. The CDR3 region has the DNA TGTGCCAGCAGTTACAGGACAGGCGGAGAGACCCAGTACTTC. Protein sequence: CASSYRTGGETQYF.

This chain links TRBV5-6 with TRBJ2-5; D may be TRBD1 (7 bases). Trimming shortened V by 6 bases and J by 5 bases, and 14 bases separated the two germline ends. There are 13 residues in the CDR3. CDR1 and CDR2 from the germline V gene are SGHDT and YYEEEE. Written as DNA, the CDR3 is TGTGCCAGCAACCACCAGGGGGGTGAGACCCAGTACTTC. Encoded protein: CASNHQGGETQYF. Based on the CDR3 plus reference TRBV5-6 and TRBJ2-5, the full variable domain is DAGVTQSPTHLIKTRGQQVTLRCSPKSGHDTVSWYQQALGQGPQFIFQYYEEEERQRGNFPDRFSGHQFPNYSSELNVNALLLGDSALYLCASNHQGGETQYFGPGTRLLVL.

The V call is TRBV4-3, the J call TRBJ2-1; TRBD2 aligns across 11 bases. The CDR3 loop spans 17 amino acids. CDR1 LGHNA and CDR2 YSLEER come from the germline V gene. V gave up 0 bases and J gave up 0 bases; unmatched junction bases: 1. The CDR3 spells CASSQDTSGSSYNEQFF. CDR3 in DNA: TGCGCCAGCAGCCAAGATACTAGCGGGAGCTCCTACAATGAGCAGTTCTTC.

V is TRBV27 and J is TRBJ1-4, with D perhaps TRBD1 (6 bases). Deletions cut 4 bases from V and 8 bases from J, with 11 bases between. The CDR3 covers 13 residues. Germline V gene data show CDR1 as MNHEY and CDR2 as SMNVEV (reference sequence). CDR3 sequence (DNA): TGTGCCAGCAGTTCAGGGGCCGTCGAAAAACTGTTTTTT. It encodes CASSSGAVEKLFF.